Listed here is a single T cell receptor (beta chain). The antigen it binds to is not known. Qualities for individual bases were not recorded, and no much larger clone is one base off. The entry originates in a study of beta chain features in type 1 diabetes (dated by TCRdb to 2017 to 2018). Describing the broader study: Mean age, gender distribution, total cell number and subset yield were not different between patients and healthy donors. A total of 100 million to 110 million sorted cells were examined across all samples, and a strong correlation was observed between cell number per subset and RNA yield. The study compared the TCRB repertoires of sorted circulating CD4+ T cell subsets in recently diagnosed type 1 diabetes patients with those in matched healthy donors. Regulatory and stem cell-like memory subsets were isolated from only 8 patients and about eight healthy donors, whereas naive and central memory subsets came from all 30 or so donors.

Each donor gave one peripheral blood draw, averaging around 120 mL, which was collected into heparinised tubes. A BD FACSAria II and a panel including CD45RO, CCR7, CD25, CD127, CD95 and CD27 were used to sort naive, central memory, regulatory and stem cell-like memory CD4+ T cells. A purity above 95% was achieved for all sorted populations. PBMCs were isolated right away by Lymphoprep density gradient centrifugation and were stained directly, without culture. So that batch effects would be minimized, each experiment stained and sorted samples in pairs, pairing one healthy donor with one patient. All of the isolated RNA was reverse transcribed with the High Capacity cDNA Reverse Transcription Kit, so expressed TCRB transcripts were sequenced. Deep immunoSEQ sequencing was applied to naive, central memory and regulatory T cell samples, giving an average of roughly 3.5 million total reads per sample. Sorted cells were lysed in RLT buffer and RNA was extracted with DNase-treated RNeasy Micro or Mini kits, depending on cell number. Each cell subset was processed separately to prevent cross-contamination, with patient and healthy donor samples processed together. The immunoSEQ multiplex PCR was used to amplify TCRB sequences from cDNA, generating 87-bp fragments that spanned the CDR3 region. The amplicons were sequenced using the Illumina HiSeq platform. The study's processing was this. PCR bias was computationally corrected using synthetic template baselines, reads within Hamming distance 2 were collapsed, and singletons that could not be merged were discarded. Reads were aligned against IMGT to assign V, D and J genes, CDR3 length and insertions or deletions at six rearrangement sites. Within each subset, clonotype counts were normalized to the number of sorted cells before true diversity and Gini coefficients were calculated with the tcR R package. Repertoire sharing was quantified using the overlap coefficient calculated on TCRB nucleotide sequences. As a proxy for the pre-selection repertoire, out-of-frame TCRB sequences from naive cells were analyzed. TCRdb re-hosts the immuneACCESS table, in-frame sequences only. Its copies lack some clones; in the studies checked, an unresolved V gene accounts for under half of them, and the cause for the rest is not known. V and J calls and clone size follow that table, whereas D and trimming were derived from the DNA. The sample has hundreds of thousands of clones on record, approximately 15% of them singletons. The top ten clonotypes cover about 0.017% of the sample.

The full study reports these points: Naive, central memory and regulatory TCRB repertoires appeared to be more similar among patients than among healthy donors. At VDJ recombination sites, type 1 diabetes patients had fewer insertions and more deleted nucleotides, which implies abnormalities in thymic rearrangement. Because cDNA was sequenced instead of genomic DNA, activated cells with high expression could be over-represented, although the groups did not differ in activation or CD3 levels. In all four CD4+ subsets, TCRB CDR3 length was moderately but significantly shorter in type 1 diabetes patients. Because the HLA sub-analyses included only small numbers of individuals, any influence of HLA type on TCRB rearrangement was left unresolved. Shorter templates might have been favored by PCR, but patient and control samples were amplified and corrected together, so both groups would have been affected equally by any skew.

The clonotype comes from a man between 25 and 39 years old with type 1 diabetes. The sample consisted of naive CD4+ T cells from blood. The intended sense of this specimen's cell subset or site label: true naive CD4+ T cells.

The DNA is TGTGCCAGCAGCCCCCGTGGGGGGTTCGAGCAGTACTTC. Its protein reads: CASSPRGGFEQYF. The chain was built from TRBV7-2 and TRBJ2-7; 6 matching bases give a weak D call of TRBD2. V gives up 5 bases and J gives up 6 bases, and the segment between their germline ends measures 14 bases. Including the terminal cysteine and phenylalanine, the CDR3 comprises 13 residues. The sequence is cut down to CDR3 DNA, 39 bases in frame from base 1. CDR1 SGHTA and CDR2 FQGNSA were looked up in the germline V gene.